This entry concerns a single T cell receptor (beta chain). This record comes from a study of blood T cell repertoires in COVID-19. Study summary: The United States, Italy and Spain supplied acute and convalescent COVID-19 samples. PBMCs, B-cell-depleted T cells, or T cells provided the cDNA or gDNA that made up the material.

Seattle cases were enrolled at active infection and followed longitudinally. Germline values: CDR1 SGHTA, CDR2 FQGTGA. V lost 5 bases and J 1 base, leaving 10 bases between the germline ends. This CDR3 is 14 amino acids long. Per the original data handling: Counts of nucleated cells, estimated from reference gene primer amplification, were obtained. Clones were read by immunoSEQ multiplex PCR, and TCRdb kept only the in-frame ones, dropping some. V, J and clone size are those of that table, while D and trimming were read from the DNA. The sample has approximately 300,000 clones; approximately 90% are singletons.

This clonotype was obtained from a woman aged 25 to 39 with COVID-19, enrolled during active disease. Sequenced material: peripheral blood. The rearrangement joins TRBV7-3 to TRBJ2-3; D is possibly TRBD2 (6 bases). The CDR3 loop is CASSPTGGTDTQYF. The CDR3 region has the DNA TGTGCCAGCAGCCCCACGGGGGGCACAGATACGCAGTATTTT. Full variable domain (remainder filled in from reference TRBV7-3 and TRBJ2-3): GAGVSQTPSNKVTEKGKYVELRCDPISGHTALYWYRQSLGQGPEFLIYFQGTGAADDSGLPNDRFFAVRPEGSVSTLKIQRTERGDSAVYLCASSPTGGTDTQYFGPGTRLTVL.